This is a list of T cell receptor beta chains from one sample in a study of identical twins. TCRdb re-called the 5' RACE reads with MiXCR, one entry per CDR3 protein. The profile covers some 500,000 distinct CDR3 sequences, with just under 10% appearing a single time and roughly 3% taken by the ten largest. The same data also contributed to another study, on yellow fever vaccine responses in identical twins.

The sequencing input was PBMCs. Receptors originate from a woman aged 18-29 years in good health. Each CDR3 is given with its conserved first and last residue. A D gene is named only where the DNA matches it firmly. Clone size is given for some rows only: seen once, a few or many times, or a class if the clone is expanded.

TRBV24-1	TRBD1	NA	TRBJ2-1	CATSDYRGRNEQFF	TGTGCCACCAGTGACTACAGGGGGCGGAATGAGCAGTTCTTC
TRBV7-3	NA	many	TRBJ2-3	CASSLGGGATDTQYF	TGTGCCAGCAGCCTGGGGGGGGGGGCCACAGATACGCAGTATTTT
TRBV15	NA	few	TRBJ2-1	CATRLAGIRDEQFF	TGTGCCACCAGATTGGCGGGAATTAGGGATGAGCAGTTCTTC
TRBV12-3/TRBV12-4	TRBD2	NA	TRBJ2-2	CASSFGLAESTGELFF	TGTGCCAGCAGTTTCGGACTAGCGGAAAGCACCGGGGAGCTGTTTTTT
TRBV28	TRBD2	many	TRBJ2-1	CASRDEGGRLYNEQFF	TGTGCCAGCAGAGATGAAGGCGGGAGGCTATACAATGAGCAGTTCTTC
TRBV3-1	TRBD1	NA	TRBJ1-1	CASSQVYRVGAGGTEAFF	TGTGCCAGCAGCCAAGTTTACCGGGTTGGGGCAGGGGGGACTGAAGCTTTCTTT
TRBV4-3	TRBD2	few	TRBJ2-1	CASSQAIGLAGDEQFF	TGCGCCAGCAGCCAAGCAATTGGACTAGCGGGAGACGAGCAGTTCTTC
TRBV15	TRBD2	many	TRBJ2-1	CATSRDTSARGEQFF	TGTGCCACCAGCAGAGATACTAGCGCCCGTGGTGAGCAGTTCTTC
TRBV6-1	NA	few	TRBJ2-1	CASTMGQLREQFF	TGTGCCAGCACCATGGGCCAACTGCGTGAGCAGTTCTTC
TRBV7-2	NA	many	TRBJ2-3	CASTMGAGRNTDTQYF	TGTGCCAGCACCATGGGGGCTGGTCGGAACACAGATACGCAGTATTTT
TRBV10-3	NA	few	TRBJ1-4	CATQGTGPNEKLFF	TGTGCCACCCAGGGTACGGGTCCGAATGAAAAACTGTTTTTT
TRBV6-5	NA	many	TRBJ2-1	CASSYSTQGNEQFF	TGTGCCAGCAGTTACTCGACGCAGGGCAATGAGCAGTTCTTC
TRBV7-2	TRBD1	NA	TRBJ2-7	CASSSFPRTGAYEQYF	TGTGCCAGCAGCTCATTCCCTCGGACAGGTGCCTACGAGCAGTACTTC
TRBV11-2	TRBD2	NA	TRBJ2-5	CASSLVSGLAGGPGETQYF	TGTGCCAGCAGCTTAGTATCGGGCCTAGCGGGAGGGCCTGGGGAGACCCAGTACTTC
TRBV25-1	TRBD1	many	TRBJ2-3	CASTPRTGTGTQYF	TGTGCCAGCACCCCCCGGACAGGGACTGGCACGCAGTATTTT
TRBV29-1	TRBD1	few	TRBJ1-6	CSVDEAGGSPLHF	TGCAGCGTTGATGAGGCAGGGGGCTCACCCCTCCACTTT
TRBV5-5	TRBD2	many	TRBJ2-2	CASSLMPSGGAVAGELFF	TGTGCCAGCAGCTTGATGCCTAGCGGGGGGGCAGTTGCCGGGGAGCTGTTTTTT
TRBV5-5	NA	NA	TRBJ2-7	CASSGDGPGEQYF	TGTGCCAGCAGCGGCGACGGGCCGGGGGAGCAGTACTTC
TRBV29-1	NA	few	TRBJ1-1	CSVVLGVIEAFF	TGCAGCGTTGTCTTGGGGGTAATTGAAGCTTTCTTT
TRBV7-8	NA	many	TRBJ2-7	CASSFEKGWDEQYF	TGTGCCAGCAGCTTTGAGAAGGGCTGGGACGAGCAGTACTTC
TRBV14	TRBD2	NA	TRBJ2-7	CASSHKAGLGRSYEQYF	TGTGCCAGCAGCCACAAAGCGGGGTTAGGACGTTCCTACGAGCAGTACTTC
TRBV2	TRBD2	few	TRBJ2-1	CASSQNPTSVNEQFF	TGTGCCAGCAGTCAAAACCCGACTAGCGTCAATGAGCAGTTCTTC